The 29 T cell receptor beta chains in this list originate from one sample, sequenced in a study of shared clonotypes between healthy human individuals (dated by TCRdb to about 2020). The receptor library was made with the immunoSEQ multiplex PCR assay. Here the immuneACCESS table is served through TCRdb, limited to in-frame sequences with V and J called. Missing clones are a known gap in these copies; in checked studies unresolved V genes cover under half, and the rest lacks a known reason. The sample table lists some 100,000 clones, more than 65% of them with a count of one. About 22% of the sample rests with the top ten. Material: memory CD8+ T cells sorted from blood. The intended sense of this specimen's cell subset or site label: CD45RO+ cells pooled with CCR7-negative TemRA cells. All receptors derive from a woman between 25 and 40 years old in good health.

The chain employs TRBV9 and TRBJ1-2, with a tentative D call TRBD1 (5 bases). Looked up from germline, CDR1 is SGDLS and CDR2 is YYNGEE. The V and J ends lost 0 bases and 0 bases respectively, with 9 bases between them. This CDR3 region has 15 residues. CDR3 DNA sequence: TGTGCCAGCAGCGTAGTTCAGGGAGCTAACTATGGCTACACCTTC. Amino acids: CASSVVQGANYGYTF.

The chain carries TRBV27 and TRBJ2-7; D possibly corresponds to TRBD1 (6 bases). The V gene lost 3 bases and the J gene lost 0 bases, with 6 bases spanning the gap. This CDR3 contains 13 residues. The germline V gene encodes CDR1 MNHEY and CDR2 SMNVEV (reference sequence). The DNA for the CDR3 is TGTGCCAGCAGTTTCAGGGGCTCCTACGAGCAGTACTTC. Its translation: CASSFRGSYEQYF.

The table lists this clone with a few counts. V usage is TRBV28 and J usage is TRBJ2-7; tentatively, D is TRBD1 (6 bases). This CDR3 contains 13 residues. Trimming pared 3 bases from V and 0 bases from J, leaving 6 bases between. CDR1 is MDHEN and CDR2 is SYDVKM in the germline V gene. The CDR3 region has the DNA TGTGCCAGCAGTTTGGACAGCTCCTACGAGCAGTACTTC. Translating gives CASSLDSSYEQYF.

The rearrangement uses TRBV28 and TRBJ2-7; 15 positions match TRBD2. J gave up 6 bases and V 5 bases, and 14 bases lay outside the gene matches. The CDR3 extends over 18 amino acids. CDR1 and CDR2 from the germline V gene are MDHEN and SYDVKM. CDR3 protein: CASSRDRPGLAGGFEQYF. As DNA, the CDR3 is TGTGCCAGCAGTCGGGACAGACCCGGACTAGCGGGAGGGTTCGAGCAGTACTTC.

J is TRBJ1-2 and V is TRBV28; D is possibly TRBD1 (5 bases). V lost 1 base, J lost 7 bases, and 16 bases lay in between. Germline lookup yields CDR1 MDHEN and CDR2 SYDVKM. The CDR3 contains 15 residues. The CDR3 spells CASSLYGAGWRGYTF. In DNA form, the CDR3 reads TGTGCCAGCAGTTTATATGGGGCAGGGTGGCGTGGCTACACCTTC.

There are a few counts of this clone. The V call is TRBV15, the J call TRBJ2-1; D is ambiguous. The CDR3 contains 15 residues. Germline assignment: CDR1 LNHNV and CDR2 YYDKDF (reference sequence). V was pared by 6 bases and J by 2 bases, with 14 bases between. CDR3 residues: CATRVRTEPYNEQFF. In DNA form, the CDR3 reads TGTGCCACCAGAGTAAGGACCGAGCCCTACAATGAGCAGTTCTTC.

The chain is built from TRBV7-2 and TRBJ2-7; 7 positions match TRBD2. The V segment lost 3 bases and the J segment 2 bases; nucleotides outside the gene matches: 7. The germline V gene has CDR1 SGHTA and CDR2 FQGNSA. The CDR3 runs 15 residues. The CDR3, as DNA: TGTGCCAGCAGCTTCCCGGGGGAGGGAACCTACGAGCAGTACTTC. This translates into CASSFPGEGTYEQYF.

The chain is built from TRBV4-2 and TRBJ1-2; D is unresolved. Trimming took off 4 bases at V and 5 bases at J, with 14 bases between the two ends. This CDR3 region has 14 residues. Germline-derived CDR1 and CDR2 are LGHNA and YNFKEQ. In DNA form, the CDR3 reads TGTGCCAGCAGCCCCCGAGAGGGTCCGTATGGCTACACCTTC. Translation: CASSPREGPYGYTF.

The chain has TRBV4-1 and TRBJ2-6; D not resolved. Germline V gene sequence: CDR1 MGHRA, CDR2 YSYEKL. V was trimmed by 5 bases and J by 5 bases, leaving 16 bases between them. The CDR3 covers 16 residues. CDR3 protein: CASSDEPQSRANVLTF. CDR3 DNA: TGCGCCAGCAGCGACGAACCACAAAGTCGGGCCAACGTCCTGACTTTC.

The chain links TRBV6-4 to TRBJ2-5; 9 bases map to TRBD1. Trimming removed 5 bases from V and 2 bases from J; junction bases left unmatched: 6. The CDR3 contains 15 residues. Germline V gene lookup returns CDR1 MRHNA and CDR2 SNTAGT. CDR3 sequence reads: CASSMTGGGQETQYF. The DNA for the CDR3 is TGTGCCAGCAGTATGACAGGGGGTGGTCAAGAGACCCAGTACTTC.

This sequence joins TRBV28 and TRBJ2-7; D perhaps matches TRBD2 (6 bases). CDR1 is MDHEN, CDR2 SYDVKM, per germline. Trimming pared 7 bases from V and 6 bases from J, leaving 22 bases between. This CDR3 region has 15 residues. The CDR3 protein is CASTPPGGSFGEQYF. The CDR3 DNA reads TGTGCCAGCACTCCACCCGGAGGGAGTTTCGGCGAGCAGTACTTC.

The V and J genes are TRBV4-2 and TRBJ1-4, with D unresolved. Germline CDR1 is LGHNA and CDR2 is YNFKEQ. Trimming removed 4 bases at V and 7 bases at J, with 7 bases between. The CDR3 has 12 residues. CDR3 DNA sequence: TGTGCCAGCAGCCTCCTGGGTGAAAAACTGTTTTTT. Protein sequence: CASSLLGEKLFF.

This clone is a singleton in its sample. V and J are TRBV6-1 and TRBJ2-5, with TRBD1 matching 12 bases. Per the germline V gene, CDR1 is MNHNS and CDR2 is SASEGT. The V segment lost 3 bases and the J segment 14 bases; nucleotides outside the gene matches: 10. The CDR3 has 14 residues. CDR3 sequence (DNA): TGTGCCAGCAGTGAGGGACAGGGGGCCGACGAGCAATACTTC. It codes for CASSEGQGADEQYF.

This chain uses TRBV9 with TRBJ2-5, with D perhaps matching TRBD1 or TRBD2 (5 bases each). The CDR3 loop spans 16 amino acids. Trimming pared 0 bases from V and 0 bases from J, leaving 12 bases between. Germline V gene data show CDR1 as SGDLS and CDR2 as YYNGEE. CDR3 bases: TGTGCCAGCAGCGTAGCCGGGGCAGGAAACCAAGAGACCCAGTACTTC. Its protein product is CASSVAGAGNQETQYF.

DNA for the CDR3: TGTGCCAGCAGACATATACGGGGGACAAACCCCTACGAGCAGTACTTC. Residues: CASRHIRGTNPYEQYF. This chain joins TRBV11-2 and TRBJ2-7; possibly TRBD1 or TRBD2 for D (6 bases each). V lost 6 bases to trimming and J lost 2 bases, with 20 bases between them. Germline-derived CDR1 and CDR2 are SGHAT and FQNNGV. This CDR3 comprises 16 residues.

In its sample, this clone was seen a few times. The CDR3 here is CASSPLAGGHYEQYF. The CDR3 DNA is TGTGCCAGCAGCCCACTAGCGGGAGGCCACTACGAGCAGTACTTC. The rearrangement uses TRBV7-2 and TRBJ2-7; 12 nucleotides align to TRBD2. The V segment lost 5 bases and the J segment 3 bases; nucleotides outside the gene matches: 5. Per the germline V gene, CDR1 is SGHTA and CDR2 is FQGNSA. The CDR3 loop spans 15 amino acids.

This clone was recorded at least ten times. V is TRBV28 and J is TRBJ1-5, with 10 bases identical to TRBD1. With V trimmed by 6 bases and J by 4 bases, 6 bases remained unmatched. The CDR3 has 15 residues. CDR1 and CDR2 from the germline V gene are MDHEN and SYDVKM. CDR3 coding DNA: TGTGCCAGCAGGAGGACAGGGGGGACGAATCAGCCCCAGCATTTT. It translates to CASRRTGGTNQPQHF.

The chain joins TRBV9 to TRBJ2-1; no clear D gene. Germline V lookup: CDR1 SGDLS, CDR2 YYNGEE. Deletions cut 4 bases from V and 1 base from J, with 12 bases between. The CDR3 spans 15 residues. CDR3 protein: CASSPLAPSYNEQFF. The CDR3 bases are TGTGCCAGCAGCCCCCTGGCGCCTTCCTACAATGAGCAGTTCTTC.

The chain has TRBV2 and TRBJ2-7; D is uncertain. Germline values: CDR1 SNHLY, CDR2 FYNNEI. Trimming stripped 3 bases from V and 9 bases from J, with 15 bases between. There are 13 residues in the CDR3. CDR3 DNA: TGTGCCAGCAGTGACCTAGGTAGAATCGGGCAGTACTTC. Amino acid sequence: CASSDLGRIGQYF.

This clone came up a few times. This chain uses TRBV25-1 with TRBJ2-2; tentatively, D is TRBD1 or TRBD2 (7 bases each). Germline V gene lookup returns CDR1 MGHDK and CDR2 SYGVNS. The CDR3 has 17 residues. The V and J ends lost 7 bases and 3 bases respectively, with 21 bases between them. DNA of the CDR3: TGTGCCAGCACTCCAGTGGGGGGAGGGGGCCACACCGGGGAGCTGTTTTTT. Translated: CASTPVGGGGHTGELFF. Complete variable domain (other parts from reference TRBV25-1 and TRBJ2-2): EADIYQTPRYLVIGTGKKITLECSQTMGHDKMYWYQQDPGMELHLIHYSYGVNSTEKGDLSSESTVSRIRTEHFPLTLESARPSHTSQYLCASTPVGGGGHTGELFFGEGSRLTVL.

The J gene is TRBJ2-1, the V gene TRBV28; no reliable D call. The germline CDR1 and CDR2 sequences are MDHEN and SYDVKM. Deletions cut 4 bases from V and 4 bases from J, with 2 bases between. The CDR3 has 11 residues. CDR3 amino acids: CASSWYNEQFF. The CDR3, as DNA: TGTGCCAGCAGTTGGTACAATGAGCAGTTCTTC.

In its sample, this clone was seen a few times. CDR3 sequence: CASSDRQTDYEQYF. For the CDR3, the DNA is TGTGCCAGTAGTGACCGTCAGACGGACTACGAGCAGTACTTC. The chain employs TRBV19 and TRBJ2-7; D gene unclear. CDR3 length equals 14 residues. V lost 5 bases to trimming and J lost 3 bases, with 14 bases between them. From germline, CDR1 is LNHDA and CDR2 SQIVND (reference sequence).

This chain uses TRBV6-5 with TRBJ1-6; TRBD1 aligns across 7 bases. Germline-derived CDR1 and CDR2 are MNHEY and SVGAGI. With V trimmed by 5 bases and J by 7 bases, 5 bases remained unmatched. The CDR3 is made up of 14 amino acids. The CDR3 sequence: CASSKGGWNSPLHF. CDR3 sequence (DNA): TGTGCCAGCAGTAAAGGGGGCTGGAATTCACCCCTCCACTTT.

This clone appeared a few times. V and J are TRBV25-1 and TRBJ1-6; 7 bases map to TRBD1. The CDR3 loop spans 14 amino acids. V was pared by 4 bases and J by 5 bases, with 2 bases of the junction left unmatched. Per the germline V gene, CDR1 is MGHDK and CDR2 is SYGVNS. In DNA, the CDR3 is TGTGCCAGCAGTGCAGGGGGTGATAATTCACCCCTCCACTTT. Encoded protein: CASSAGGDNSPLHF.

This clone came up many times. In the same sample, other DNA sequences code for this CDR3. This rearrangement joins TRBV29-1 to TRBJ1-1; TRBD1 matches at 11 bases. V gave up 4 bases and J gave up 5 bases; unmatched junction bases: 6. Germline values: CDR1 SQVTM, CDR2 ANQGSEA. This CDR3 has 14 amino acids. CDR3: CSVARGTGGTEAFF. The DNA of the CDR3 is TGCAGCGTTGCCCGCGGGACAGGGGGGACTGAAGCTTTCTTT.

V gene TRBV4-1 combines with J gene TRBJ2-1; D ambiguous. The CDR3 has 13 residues. CDR1 is MGHRA, CDR2 YSYEKL, per germline. The germline V and J ends were trimmed by 3 bases and 7 bases, with 10 bases remaining between them. The CDR3 DNA reads as TGCGCCAGCAGCCAGATGATTGTAAATGAGCAGTTCTTC. Translating it yields CASSQMIVNEQFF.

This clone has more than one count but fewer than ten. J is TRBJ2-5 and V is TRBV2; D uncertain. The DNA end lines up better with TRBJ2-7; the J call may be wrong. The length of the CDR3 is 12 residues. Germline assignment: CDR1 SNHLY and CDR2 FYNNEI. The DNA of the CDR3 is TGTGCCAGCAGTGAGTCAGCCTACGAGCAGTACTTC. It translates to CASSESAYEQYF.

This clone was observed many times. The V call is TRBV29-1, the J call TRBJ1-2; possibly TRBD1 for D (5 bases). CDR3 length equals 13 residues. V was trimmed by 2 bases and J by 5 bases, leaving 12 bases between them. Looked up from germline, CDR1 is SQVTM and CDR2 is ANQGSEA. CDR3 nucleotide sequence: TGCAGCGTTGAATTAGCAGGGCCGTATGGCTACACCTTC. Translating it yields CSVELAGPYGYTF.

This chain links TRBV20-1 with TRBJ1-2; the match to TRBD1 covers 9 bases. Looked up from germline, CDR1 is DFQATT and CDR2 is SNEGSKA (reference sequence). The length of the CDR3 is 11 residues. Losses at the gene ends were 7 bases for V and 10 bases for J; bases not matched to a gene: 7. The CDR3 sequence: CSVRQGVDYTF. The DNA of the CDR3 is TGCAGTGTGCGACAGGGGGTAGACTACACCTTC.